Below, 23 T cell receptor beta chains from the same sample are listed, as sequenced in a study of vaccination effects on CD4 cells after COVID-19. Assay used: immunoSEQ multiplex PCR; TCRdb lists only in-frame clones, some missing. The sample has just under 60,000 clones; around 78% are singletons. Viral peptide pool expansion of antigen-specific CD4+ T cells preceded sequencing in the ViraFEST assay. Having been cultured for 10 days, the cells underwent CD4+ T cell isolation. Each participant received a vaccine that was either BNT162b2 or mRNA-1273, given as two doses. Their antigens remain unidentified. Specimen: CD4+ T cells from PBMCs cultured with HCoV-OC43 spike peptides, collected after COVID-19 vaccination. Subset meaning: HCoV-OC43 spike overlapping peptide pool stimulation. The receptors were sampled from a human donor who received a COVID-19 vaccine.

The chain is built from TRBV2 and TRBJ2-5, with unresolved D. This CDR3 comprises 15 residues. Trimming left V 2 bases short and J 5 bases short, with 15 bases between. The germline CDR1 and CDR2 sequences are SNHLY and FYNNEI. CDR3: CASSENPGSAETQYF. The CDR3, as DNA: TGTGCCAGCAGTGAAAATCCCGGGTCTGCCGAGACCCAGTACTTC.

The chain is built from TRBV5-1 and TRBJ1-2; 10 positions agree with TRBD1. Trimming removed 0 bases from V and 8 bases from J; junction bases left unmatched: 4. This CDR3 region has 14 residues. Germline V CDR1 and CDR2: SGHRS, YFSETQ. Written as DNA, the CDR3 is TGCGCCAGCAGCTTGGGGGGGACAGGGGACGGCTACACCTTC. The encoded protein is CASSLGGTGDGYTF.

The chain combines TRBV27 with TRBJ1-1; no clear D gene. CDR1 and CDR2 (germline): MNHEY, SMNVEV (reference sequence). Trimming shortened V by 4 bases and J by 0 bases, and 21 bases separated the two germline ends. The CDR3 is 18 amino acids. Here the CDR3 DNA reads TGTGCCAGCAGTTACTTCGAAGGGCCCCACCGGATGAACACTGAAGCTTTCTTT. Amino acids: CASSYFEGPHRMNTEAFF.

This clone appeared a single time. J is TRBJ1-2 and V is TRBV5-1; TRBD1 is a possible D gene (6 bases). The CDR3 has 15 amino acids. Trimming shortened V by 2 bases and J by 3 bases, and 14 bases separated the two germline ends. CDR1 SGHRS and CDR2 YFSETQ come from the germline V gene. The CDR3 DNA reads TGCGCCAGCAGCTTCACAGGGAATAATGACTATGGCTACACCTTC. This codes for CASSFTGNNDYGYTF.

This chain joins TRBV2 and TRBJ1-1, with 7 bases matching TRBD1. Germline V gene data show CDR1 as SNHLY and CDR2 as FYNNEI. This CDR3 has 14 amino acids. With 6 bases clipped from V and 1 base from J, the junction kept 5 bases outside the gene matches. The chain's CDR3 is CASSLAGGNTEAFF. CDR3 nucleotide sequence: TGTGCCAGCAGCCTAGCAGGGGGGAACACTGAAGCTTTCTTT.

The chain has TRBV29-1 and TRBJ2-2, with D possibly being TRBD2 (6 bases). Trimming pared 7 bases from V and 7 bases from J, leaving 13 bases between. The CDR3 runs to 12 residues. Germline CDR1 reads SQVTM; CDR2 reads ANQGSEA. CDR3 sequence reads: CSASAGSGELFF. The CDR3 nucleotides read TGCAGCGCTAGCGCCGGCAGCGGGGAGCTGTTTTTT.

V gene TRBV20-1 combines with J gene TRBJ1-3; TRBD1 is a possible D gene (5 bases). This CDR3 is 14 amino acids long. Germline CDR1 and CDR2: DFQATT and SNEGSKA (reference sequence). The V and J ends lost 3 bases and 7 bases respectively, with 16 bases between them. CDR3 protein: CSASFAGRGNTIYF. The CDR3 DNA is TGCAGTGCTAGTTTTGCAGGGCGCGGGAACACCATATATTTT.

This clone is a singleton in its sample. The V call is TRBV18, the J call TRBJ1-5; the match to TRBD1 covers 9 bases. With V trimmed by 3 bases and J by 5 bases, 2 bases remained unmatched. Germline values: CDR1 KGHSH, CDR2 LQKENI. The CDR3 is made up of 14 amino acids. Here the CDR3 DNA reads TGTGCCAGCTCACCCGGACAGGGGTATCAGCCCCAGCATTTT. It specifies CASSPGQGYQPQHF.

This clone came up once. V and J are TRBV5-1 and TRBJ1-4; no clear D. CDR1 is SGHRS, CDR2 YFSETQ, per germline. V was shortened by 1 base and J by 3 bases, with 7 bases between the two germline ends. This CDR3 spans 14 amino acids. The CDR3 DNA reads TGCGCCAGCAGCTTGAGCAGCCCTAATGAAAAACTGTTTTTT. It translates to CASSLSSPNEKLFF.

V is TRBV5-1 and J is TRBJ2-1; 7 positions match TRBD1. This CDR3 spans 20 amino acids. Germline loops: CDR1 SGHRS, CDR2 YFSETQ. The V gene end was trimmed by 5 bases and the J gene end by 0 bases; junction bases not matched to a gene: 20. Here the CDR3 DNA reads TGCGCCAGCAGAAATGTAGGAAACAGGGGCTTGGATAGCTCCTACAATGAGCAGTTCTTC. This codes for CASRNVGNRGLDSSYNEQFF.

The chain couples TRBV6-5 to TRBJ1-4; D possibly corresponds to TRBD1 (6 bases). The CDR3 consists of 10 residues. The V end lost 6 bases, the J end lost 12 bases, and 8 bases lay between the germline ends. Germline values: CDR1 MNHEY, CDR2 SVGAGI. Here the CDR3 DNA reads TGTGCCAGCAGGGAGGGGGAACTGTTTTTT. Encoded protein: CASREGELFF.

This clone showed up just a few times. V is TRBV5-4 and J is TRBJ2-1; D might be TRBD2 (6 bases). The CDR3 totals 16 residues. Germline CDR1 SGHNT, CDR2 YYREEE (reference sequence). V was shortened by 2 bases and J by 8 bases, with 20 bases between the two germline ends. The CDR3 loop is CASSLDLGTRSDEQFF. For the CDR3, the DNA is TGTGCCAGCAGCTTAGACCTCGGGACTCGCTCAGATGAGCAGTTCTTC.

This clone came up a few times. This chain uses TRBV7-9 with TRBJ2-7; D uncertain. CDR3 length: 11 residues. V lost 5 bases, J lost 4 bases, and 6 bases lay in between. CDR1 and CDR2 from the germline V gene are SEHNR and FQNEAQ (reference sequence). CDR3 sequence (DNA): TGTGCCAGCAGCCGTTTTTACGAGCAGTACGTC. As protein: CASSRFYEQYV.

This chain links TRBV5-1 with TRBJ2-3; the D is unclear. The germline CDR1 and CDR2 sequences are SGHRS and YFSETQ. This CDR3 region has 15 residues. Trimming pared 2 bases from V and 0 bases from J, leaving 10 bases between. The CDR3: CASSFLVISTDTQYF. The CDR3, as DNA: TGCGCCAGCAGCTTCCTAGTGATTAGCACAGATACGCAGTATTTT.

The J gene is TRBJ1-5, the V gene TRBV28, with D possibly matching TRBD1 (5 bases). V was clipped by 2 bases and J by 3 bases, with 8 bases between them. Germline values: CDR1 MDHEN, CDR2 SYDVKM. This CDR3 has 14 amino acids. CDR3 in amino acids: CASSLAGYNQPQHF. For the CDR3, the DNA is TGTGCCAGCAGTTTAGCAGGGTACAATCAGCCCCAGCATTTT. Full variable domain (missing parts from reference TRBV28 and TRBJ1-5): DVKVTQSSRYLVKRTGEKVFLECVQDMDHENMFWYRQDPGLGLRLIYFSYDVKMKEKGDIPEGYSVSREKKERFSLILESASTNQTSMYLCASSLAGYNQPQHFGDGTRLSIL.

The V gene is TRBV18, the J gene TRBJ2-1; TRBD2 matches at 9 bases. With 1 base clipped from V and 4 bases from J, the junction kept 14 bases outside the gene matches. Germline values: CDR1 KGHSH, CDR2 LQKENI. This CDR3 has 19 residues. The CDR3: CASSPLPSGGSGGYNEQFF. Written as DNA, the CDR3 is TGTGCCAGCTCACCACTCCCCAGCGGGGGGTCTGGTGGTTACAATGAGCAGTTCTTC.

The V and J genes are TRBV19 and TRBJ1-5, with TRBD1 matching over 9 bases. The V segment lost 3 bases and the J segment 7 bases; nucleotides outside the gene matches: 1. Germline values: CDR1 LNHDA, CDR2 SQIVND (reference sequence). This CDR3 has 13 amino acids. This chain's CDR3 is CASSMGTGQPQHF. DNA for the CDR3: TGTGCCAGTAGTATGGGGACAGGGCAGCCCCAGCATTTT.

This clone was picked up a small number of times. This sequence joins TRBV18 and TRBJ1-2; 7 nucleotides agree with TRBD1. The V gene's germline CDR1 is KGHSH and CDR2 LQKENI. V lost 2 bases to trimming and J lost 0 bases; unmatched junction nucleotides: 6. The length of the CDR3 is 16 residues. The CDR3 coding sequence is TGTGCCAGCTCACCAGGAAACACAGGGGCTAACTATGGCTACACCTTC. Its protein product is CASSPGNTGANYGYTF.

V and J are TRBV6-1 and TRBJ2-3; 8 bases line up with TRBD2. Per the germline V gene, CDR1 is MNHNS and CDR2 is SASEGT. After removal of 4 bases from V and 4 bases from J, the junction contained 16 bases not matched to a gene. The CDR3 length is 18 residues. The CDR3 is CASSAYGTSGAWADTQYF. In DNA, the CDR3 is TGTGCCAGCAGTGCTTATGGGACTAGTGGAGCTTGGGCAGATACGCAGTATTTT.

The CDR3 DNA sequence: TGCGCCAGCAGCTTGGCGGGCGGGGATCTCTATGGCTACACCTTC. Protein: CASSLAGGDLYGYTF. The rearrangement links TRBV5-1 to TRBJ1-2, with no clear D. CDR1 is SGHRS, CDR2 YFSETQ, per germline. The V gene lost 0 bases and the J gene lost 4 bases, with 13 bases spanning the gap. The CDR3 has 15 residues.

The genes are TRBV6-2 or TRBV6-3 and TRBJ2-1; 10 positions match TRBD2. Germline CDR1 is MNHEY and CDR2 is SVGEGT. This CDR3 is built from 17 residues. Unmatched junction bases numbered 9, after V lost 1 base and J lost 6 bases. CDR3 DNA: TGTGCCAGCAGTTACTTTCAGCGGGGGGGCCCCGCCAATGAGCAGTTCTTC. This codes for CASSYFQRGGPANEQFF.

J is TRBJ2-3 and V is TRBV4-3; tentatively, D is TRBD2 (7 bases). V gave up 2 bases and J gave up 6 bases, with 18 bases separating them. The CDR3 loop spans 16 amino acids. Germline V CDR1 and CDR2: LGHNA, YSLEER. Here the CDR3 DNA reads TGCGCCAGCAGCCAAAGGGTGGGGGGGCCGGGGGATACGCAGTATTTT. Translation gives CASSQRVGGPGDTQYF.

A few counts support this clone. The CDR3: CASSQETGTEAFF. CDR3 sequence (DNA): TGTGCCAGCAGCCAAGAGACAGGAACTGAAGCTTTCTTT. This chain joins TRBV3-1 (or the pseudogene TRBV3-2) and TRBJ1-1; a possible D gene is TRBD1 (6 bases). Trimming removed 0 bases from V and 5 bases from J, with 7 bases in between. The CDR3 loop spans 13 amino acids. Germline V lookup: CDR1 LGHDT, CDR2 YNNKEL (reference sequence).